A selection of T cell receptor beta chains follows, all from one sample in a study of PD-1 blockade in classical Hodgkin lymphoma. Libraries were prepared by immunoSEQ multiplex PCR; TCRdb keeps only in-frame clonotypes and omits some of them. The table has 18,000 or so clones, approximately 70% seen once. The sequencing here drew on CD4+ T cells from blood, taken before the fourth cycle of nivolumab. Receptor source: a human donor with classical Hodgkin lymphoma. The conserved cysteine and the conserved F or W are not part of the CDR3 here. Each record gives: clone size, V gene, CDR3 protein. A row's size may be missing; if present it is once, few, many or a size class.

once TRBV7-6 ASSERSGGEQY
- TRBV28 ASSLSGDYGYT
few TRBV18 ASRTARQGSEQF
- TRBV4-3 ASSQVNANTEAF
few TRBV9 ASSARPEGEAF
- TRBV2 ASTQSGETQY
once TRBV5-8 ASTRPRANTEAF
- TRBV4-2 ASSQVRLSGNTIY
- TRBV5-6 ASSFALGTVNEKLF
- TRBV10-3 AISESRGANYGYT
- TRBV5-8 ASSLGEGFRRNEQF
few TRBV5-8 ASSLKLYNEQF
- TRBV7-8 ASSGRILAGRELF
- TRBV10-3 AISEAGGYNEQF
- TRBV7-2 ASSLVSTGANVLT
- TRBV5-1 ASSTGKGEETQY
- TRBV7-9 ASSLAAQETQY
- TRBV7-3 ASSRVRQETQY
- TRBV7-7 ASSLDVEMYNEQF
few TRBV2 ASSNQGMYNSPLH
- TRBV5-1 ASSLGPSGATEQF
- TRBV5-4 ASSLDRTGSGAF
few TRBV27 ASSPTLGQGYGYT
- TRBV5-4 ASSHTSTDTQY
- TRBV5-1 ASNSGQGAWETQY
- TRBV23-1 ASSPTYEQY
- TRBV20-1 SARWGYGYT
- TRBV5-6 ASSLVELNYGYT
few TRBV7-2 ASSFRGAGGGTGELF
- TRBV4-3 ASSQGVSGGYEQY
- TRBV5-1 ASSSSGYSYNEQF
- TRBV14 ASSQATVTGNTIY
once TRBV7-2 ASSLARTIDEQF
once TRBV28 ASTLTGGVSAF
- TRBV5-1 ASSLGPGEGRY
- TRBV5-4 ASSHSGSYEQY
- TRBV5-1 ASSSGWDTNNSPLH
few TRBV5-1 ASSLGTSGTNEQF
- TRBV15 ATSKQVRSVGQPQH
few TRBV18 ASSPQAGFSNQPQH
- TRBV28 ASSLPITVGGHTEAF